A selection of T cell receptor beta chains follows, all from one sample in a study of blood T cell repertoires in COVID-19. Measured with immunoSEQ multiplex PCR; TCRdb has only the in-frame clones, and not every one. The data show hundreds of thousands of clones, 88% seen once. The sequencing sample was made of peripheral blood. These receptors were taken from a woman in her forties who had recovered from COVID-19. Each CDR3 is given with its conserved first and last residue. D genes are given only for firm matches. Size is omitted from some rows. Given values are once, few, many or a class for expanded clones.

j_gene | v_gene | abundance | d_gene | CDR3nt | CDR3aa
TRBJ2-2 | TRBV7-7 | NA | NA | TGTGCTAGCAGCTCGTTGGACACCCCGAACACCGGGGAGCTGTTTTTT | CASSSLDTPNTGELFF
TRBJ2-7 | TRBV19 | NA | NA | TGTGCCAGTAGTTGGGCCAGGGCGGCGGAGCAGTACTTC | CASSWARAAEQYF
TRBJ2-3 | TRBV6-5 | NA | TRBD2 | TGTGCCACCAATAGCGGGAGGAGCACAGATACGCAGTATTTT | CATNSGRSTDTQYF
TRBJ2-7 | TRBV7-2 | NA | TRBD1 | TGTGCCAGCAGCTTAGGGGGACAGGGGACCTACGAGCAGTACTTC | CASSLGGQGTYEQYF
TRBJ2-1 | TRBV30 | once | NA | TGTGCCTGGGGGGGGCCGGGAGCTTTGGATGAGCAGTTCTTC | CAWGGPGALDEQFF
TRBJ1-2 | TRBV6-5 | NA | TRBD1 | TGTGCCAGCGTTAGGGGGACGACAGGGGACTATGGCTACACCTTC | CASVRGTTGDYGYTF
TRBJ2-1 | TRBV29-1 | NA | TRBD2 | TGCAGCGTTGAAGGGGCTAGCGGGACCCCCTACAATGAGCAGTTCTTC | CSVEGASGTPYNEQFF
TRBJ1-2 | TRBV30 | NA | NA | TGTGCCTGCCGCGACCCCAGGGTGCCACATGGCTACACCTTC | CACRDPRVPHGYTF
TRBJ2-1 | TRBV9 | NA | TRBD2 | TGTGCCAGCAGCGTAGGGACTAGCGGCTACAATGAGCAGTTCTTC | CASSVGTSGYNEQFF
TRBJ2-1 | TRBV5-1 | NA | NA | TGCGCCAGCAGCCCCGGGGCGGGCGTGGCTGGGGGGGAGCAGTTCTTC | CASSPGAGVAGGEQFF